The clone carrying this T cell receptor (beta chain) was picked up one time. Repertoires were generated with immunoSEQ multiplex PCR, while TCRdb's copy carries only in-frame clones and drops some. The table has 150,000 to 200,000 clones, roughly 83% seen once. This sample is drawn from a study of cytomegalovirus exposure and HLA in healthy donors. J was trimmed by 3 bases and V by 6 bases; bases with no gene match: 6. The CDR3 runs 14 residues. Germline V gene data show CDR1 as SGHRS and CDR2 as YFSETQ. The clonotype was recovered from a man aged 30 to 39 in good health and CMV-seropositive. This chain links TRBV5-1 with TRBJ1-1, with TRBD1 identical over 9 bases. Sequencing used PBMCs. The CDR3: CASTRGQGDTEAFF. The CDR3 nucleotides are TGCGCCAGCACCAGGGGACAGGGTGACACTGAAGCTTTCTTT.